The clone carrying this TCR beta chain was detected ten times or more. No antigen is known for it. The CDR3 is 13 amino acids. Unmatched junction bases numbered 4, after V lost 6 bases and J lost 5 bases. Specified time point: sample taken at primary tumor resection. Whole RNA, which was extracted from tumor, nontumor lung tissue or frozen PBMC, was sequenced without any cell sorting. The data belong to a study of spatial heterogeneity in lung cancer. The wider study: Detection consistently captured more beta-chain sequences than alpha-chain sequences. Study results and caveats: The number of expanded tumor alpha and beta chains correlated with mutation number.

TCRdb passed the 5' RACE reads through MiXCR, listing each CDR3 protein once. Of about 14,000 distinct CDR3 sequences detected, approximately 4.8% appear once; the ten largest clones hold 15% to 20%. V gene TRBV12-3 or TRBV12-4 combines with J gene TRBJ1-2; the match to TRBD1 covers 9 bases. Material: lung tumor tissue, obtained at surgery. The clonotype comes from a female donor with early-stage non-small cell lung cancer. The CDR3 region is CASSTGQGYGYTF. CDR3 sequence (DNA): TGTGCCAGCAGCACGGGACAGGGTTATGGCTACACCTTC.